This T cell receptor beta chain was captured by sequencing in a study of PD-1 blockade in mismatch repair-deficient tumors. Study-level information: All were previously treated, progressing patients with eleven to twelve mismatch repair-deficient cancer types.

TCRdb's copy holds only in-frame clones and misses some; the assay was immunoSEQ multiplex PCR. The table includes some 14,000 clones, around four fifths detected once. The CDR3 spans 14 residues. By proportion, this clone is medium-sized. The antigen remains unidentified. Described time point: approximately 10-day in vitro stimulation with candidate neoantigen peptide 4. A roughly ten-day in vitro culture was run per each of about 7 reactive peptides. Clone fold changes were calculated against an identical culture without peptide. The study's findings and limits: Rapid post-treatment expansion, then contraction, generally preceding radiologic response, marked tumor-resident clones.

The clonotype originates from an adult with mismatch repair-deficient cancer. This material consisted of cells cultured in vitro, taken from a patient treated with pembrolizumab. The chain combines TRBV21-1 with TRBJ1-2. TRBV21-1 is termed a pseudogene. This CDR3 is CASSKGGITIGYTF. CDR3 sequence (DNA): TGTGCCAGCAGCAAGGGCGGTATAACTATTGGCTACACCTTC.